The T cell receptor beta chain described here comes from a study of early T cells in non-severe SARS-CoV-2 infection. The CDR3 has 14 residues. J gave up 1 base and V 8 bases, and 4 bases lay outside the gene matches. The V gene's germline CDR1 is MNHEY and CDR2 SVGEGT. TCRdb independently ran MiXCR on the 5' RACE reads; one entry per CDR3 protein. The table lists more than 65,000 distinct CDR3 sequences, more than 10% of them singletons, with 1.1% in the top ten. The chain couples TRBV6-2 or TRBV6-3 to TRBJ2-2, with 7 bases lining up with TRBD2. This TCR derives from an adult who was a healthcare worker with PCR-confirmed SARS-CoV-2 infection or an uninfected control (not recorded which). The sample was whole blood. DNA for the CDR3: TGTGCCAGCCGGGGAGGGAAGAACACCGGGGAGCTGTTTTTT. Its protein product is CASRGGKNTGELFF.